The present T cell receptor (beta chain) was sequenced within a study of blood T cell repertoires in COVID-19. Across the study: The study drew acute and convalescent COVID-19 samples from the United States, Italy and Spain.

V gave up 5 bases and J gave up 3 bases; unmatched junction bases: 9. CDR3 length: 16 residues. Germline assignment: CDR1 SEHNR and CDR2 FQNEAQ (reference sequence). Using immunoSEQ multiplex PCR, the repertoire was profiled, and TCRdb retains in-frame clones only, with some absent. Of about 92,000 clones listed, about nine tenths were seen once; the top ten hold roughly 1.8%. The receptor comes from a human donor with active COVID-19. The donor label of this sample is uncertain. Sequenced material: peripheral blood. The V gene is TRBV7-9, the J gene TRBJ1-5, with 8 bases identical to TRBD1. The CDR3 loop is CASSPLQGDDNQPQHF. The CDR3, as DNA: TGTGCCAGCAGCCCTTTACAGGGGGATGACAATCAGCCCCAGCATTTT.